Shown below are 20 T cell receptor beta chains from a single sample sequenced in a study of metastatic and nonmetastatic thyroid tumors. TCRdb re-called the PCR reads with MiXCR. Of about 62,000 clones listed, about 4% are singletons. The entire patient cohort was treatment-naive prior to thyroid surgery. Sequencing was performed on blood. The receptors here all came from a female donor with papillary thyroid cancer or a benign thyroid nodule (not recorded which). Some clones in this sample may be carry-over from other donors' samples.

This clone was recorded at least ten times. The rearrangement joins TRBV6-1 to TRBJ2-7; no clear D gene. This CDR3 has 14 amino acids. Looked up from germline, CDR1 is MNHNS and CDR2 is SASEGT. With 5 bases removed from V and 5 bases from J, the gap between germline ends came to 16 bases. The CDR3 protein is CASSLAGVINEQYF. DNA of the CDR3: TGTGCCAGCAGTCTCGCAGGAGTCATCAACGAGCAGTACTTC.

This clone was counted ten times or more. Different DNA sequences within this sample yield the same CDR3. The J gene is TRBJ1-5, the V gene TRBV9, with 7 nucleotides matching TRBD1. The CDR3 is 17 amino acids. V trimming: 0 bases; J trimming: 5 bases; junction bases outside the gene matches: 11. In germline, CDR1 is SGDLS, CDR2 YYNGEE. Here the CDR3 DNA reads TGTGCCAGCAGCGTAGTTCCTGACAGGGTTGGCGATCAGCCCCAGCATTTT. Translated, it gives CASSVVPDRVGDQPQHF. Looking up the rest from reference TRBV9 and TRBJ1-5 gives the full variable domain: DSGVTQTPKHLITATGQRVTLRCSPRSGDLSVYWYQQSLDQGLQFLIQYYNGEERAKGNILERFSAQQFPDLHSELNLSSLELGDSALYFCASSVVPDRVGDQPQHFGDGTRLSIL.

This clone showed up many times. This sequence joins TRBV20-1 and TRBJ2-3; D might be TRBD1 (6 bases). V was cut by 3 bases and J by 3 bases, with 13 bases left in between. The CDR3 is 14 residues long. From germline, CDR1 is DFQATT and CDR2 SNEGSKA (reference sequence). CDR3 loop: CSARYREGTDTQYF. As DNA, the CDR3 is TGCAGTGCTAGGTACAGGGAAGGGACAGATACGCAGTATTTT.

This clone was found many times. The CDR3 nucleotides read TGTGCCAGCAGTTCAACACCCAGGGGAGGAGGCTCTGGGGCCAACGTCCTGACTTTC. This encodes CASSSTPRGGGSGANVLTF. The chain recombines TRBV27 with TRBJ2-6, with D possibly called TRBD1 or TRBD2 (6 bases each). V was clipped by 4 bases and J by 0 bases, with 19 bases between them. The V gene's germline CDR1 is MNHEY and CDR2 SMNVEV (reference sequence). CDR3 length equals 19 residues. The full variable domain, rest sourced from reference TRBV27 and TRBJ2-6, is EAQVTQNPRYLITVTGKKLTVTCSQNMNHEYMSWYRQDPGLGLRQIYYSMNVEVTDKGDVPEGYKVSRKEKRNFPLILESPSPNQTSLYFCASSSTPRGGGSGANVLTFGAGSRLTVL.

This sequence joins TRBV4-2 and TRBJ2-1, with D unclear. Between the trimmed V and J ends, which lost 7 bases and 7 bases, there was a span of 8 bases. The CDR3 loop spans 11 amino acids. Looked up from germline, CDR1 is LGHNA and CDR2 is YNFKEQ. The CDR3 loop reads CASILGNEQFF. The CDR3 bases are TGTGCCAGCATACTTGGGAATGAGCAGTTCTTC.

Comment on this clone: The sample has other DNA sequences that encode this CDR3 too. CDR3: CASSQDLGYSNQPQHF. DNA for the CDR3: TGTGCCAGCAGCCAAGACTTGGGATATAGCAATCAGCCCCAGCATTTT. This rearrangement joins TRBV4-2 to TRBJ1-5; D ambiguous. The germline V gene encodes CDR1 LGHNA and CDR2 YNFKEQ. There are 16 residues in the CDR3. V lost 0 bases and J lost 0, with 9 bases in between.

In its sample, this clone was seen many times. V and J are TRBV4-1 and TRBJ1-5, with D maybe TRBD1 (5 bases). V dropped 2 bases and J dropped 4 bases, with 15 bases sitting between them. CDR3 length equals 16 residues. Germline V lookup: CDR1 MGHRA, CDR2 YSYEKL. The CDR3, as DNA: TGCGCCAGCAGCCAAACCCCTCAGGGCCGTAATCAGCCCCAGCATTTT. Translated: CASSQTPQGRNQPQHF.

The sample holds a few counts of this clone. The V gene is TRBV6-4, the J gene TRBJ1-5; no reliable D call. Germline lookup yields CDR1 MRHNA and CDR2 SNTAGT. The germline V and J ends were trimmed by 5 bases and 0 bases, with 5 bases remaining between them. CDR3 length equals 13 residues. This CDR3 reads CASSLDSNQPQHF. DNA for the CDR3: TGTGCCAGCAGTCTGGATAGCAATCAGCCCCAGCATTTT.

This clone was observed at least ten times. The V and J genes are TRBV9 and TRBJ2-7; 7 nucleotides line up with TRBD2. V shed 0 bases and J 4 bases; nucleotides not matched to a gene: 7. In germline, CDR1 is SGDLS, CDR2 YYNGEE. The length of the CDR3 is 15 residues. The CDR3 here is CASSVEYGRKYEQYF. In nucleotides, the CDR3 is TGTGCCAGCAGCGTAGAGTACGGGAGGAAGTACGAGCAGTACTTC. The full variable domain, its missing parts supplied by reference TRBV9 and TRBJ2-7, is DSGVTQTPKHLITATGQRVTLRCSPRSGDLSVYWYQQSLDQGLQFLIQYYNGEERAKGNILERFSAQQFPDLHSELNLSSLELGDSALYFCASSVEYGRKYEQYFGPGTRLTVT.

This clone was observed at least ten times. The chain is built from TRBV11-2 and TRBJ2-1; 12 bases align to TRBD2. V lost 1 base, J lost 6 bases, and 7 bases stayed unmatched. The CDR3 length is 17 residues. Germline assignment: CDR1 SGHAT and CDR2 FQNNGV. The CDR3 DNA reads TGTGCCAGCAGCTTAGCTAGCGGGAGGGCCCATCGCAATGAGCAGTTCTTC. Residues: CASSLASGRAHRNEQFF.

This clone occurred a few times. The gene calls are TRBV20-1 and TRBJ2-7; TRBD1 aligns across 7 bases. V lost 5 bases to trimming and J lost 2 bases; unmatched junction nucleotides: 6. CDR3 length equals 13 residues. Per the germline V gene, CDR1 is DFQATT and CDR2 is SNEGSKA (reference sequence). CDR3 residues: CSAGNRGTYEQYF. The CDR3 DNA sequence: TGCAGTGCTGGGAACAGGGGTACCTACGAGCAGTACTTC.

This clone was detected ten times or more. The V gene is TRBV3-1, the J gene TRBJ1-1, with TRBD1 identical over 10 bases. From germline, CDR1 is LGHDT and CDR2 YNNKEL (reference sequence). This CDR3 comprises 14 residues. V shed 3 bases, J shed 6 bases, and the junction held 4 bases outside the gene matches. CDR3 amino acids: CASSHRGTGAEAFF. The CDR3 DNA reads TGTGCCAGCAGCCACAGAGGGACAGGGGCTGAAGCTTTCTTT.

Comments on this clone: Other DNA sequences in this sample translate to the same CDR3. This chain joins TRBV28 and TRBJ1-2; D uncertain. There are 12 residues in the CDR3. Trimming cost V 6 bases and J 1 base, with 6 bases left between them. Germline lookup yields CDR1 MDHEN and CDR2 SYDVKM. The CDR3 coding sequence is TGTGCCAGCAGCCGGGGTAACTATGGCTACACCTTC. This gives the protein CASSRGNYGYTF.

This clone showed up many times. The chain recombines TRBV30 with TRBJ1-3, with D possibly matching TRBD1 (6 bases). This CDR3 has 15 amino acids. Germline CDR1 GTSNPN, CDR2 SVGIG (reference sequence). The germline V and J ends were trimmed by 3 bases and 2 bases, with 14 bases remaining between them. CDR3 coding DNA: TGTGCCTGGAGGTGGGGGGGGCGCGCTGGAAACACCATATATTTT. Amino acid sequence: CAWRWGGRAGNTIYF.

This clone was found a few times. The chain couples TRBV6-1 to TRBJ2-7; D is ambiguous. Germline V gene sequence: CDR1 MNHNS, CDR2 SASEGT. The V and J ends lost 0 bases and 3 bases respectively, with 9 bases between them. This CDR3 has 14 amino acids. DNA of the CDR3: TGTGCCAGCAGTGAAGCAGACTTCCTCTACGAGCAGTACTTC. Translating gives CASSEADFLYEQYF.

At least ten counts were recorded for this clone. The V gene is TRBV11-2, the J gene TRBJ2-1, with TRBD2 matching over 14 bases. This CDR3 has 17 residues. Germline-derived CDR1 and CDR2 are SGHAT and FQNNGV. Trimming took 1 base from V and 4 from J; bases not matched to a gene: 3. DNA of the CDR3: TGTGCCAGCAGCTTAGCCGGGACTAGCGGGGGTTACAATGAGCAGTTCTTC. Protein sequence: CASSLAGTSGGYNEQFF.

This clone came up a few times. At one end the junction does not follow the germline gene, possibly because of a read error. The CDR3 loop is CASGGWGPGITGELFF. The CDR3 DNA follows: TGTGCCAGCGGGGGGTGGGGGCCCGGGATCACCGGTGAGCTGTTTTTT. This chain connects TRBV25-1 to TRBJ2-2; D assignment may be TRBD1 or TRBD2 (6 bases each). The CDR3 spans 16 residues. The germline CDR1 and CDR2 sequences are MGHDK and SYGVNS. The full variable domain, with the rest looked up from reference TRBV25-1 and TRBJ2-2, is EADIYQTPRYLVIGTGKKITLECSQTMGHDKMYWYQQDPGMELHLIHYSYGVNSTEKGDLSSESTVSRIRTEHFPLTLESARPSHTSQYLCASGGWGPGITGELFFGEGSRLTVL.

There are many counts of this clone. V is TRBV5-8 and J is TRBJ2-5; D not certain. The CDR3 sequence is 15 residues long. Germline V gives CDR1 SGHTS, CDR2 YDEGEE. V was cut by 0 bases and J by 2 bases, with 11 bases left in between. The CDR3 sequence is CASSLGFVRQETQYF. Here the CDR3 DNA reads TGTGCCAGCAGCTTGGGGTTCGTCAGGCAAGAGACCCAGTACTTC.

The CDR3 DNA reads as TGTGCCAGCAGCCAGAGGATAGGGACGAACACTGAAGCTTTCTTT. Translation gives CASSQRIGTNTEAFF. The genes are TRBV3-1 and TRBJ1-1; D might be TRBD1 (5 bases). The CDR3 totals 15 residues. Trimming removed 3 bases from V and 1 base from J, with 12 bases in between. Per germline, CDR1 LGHDT and CDR2 YNNKEL (reference sequence).

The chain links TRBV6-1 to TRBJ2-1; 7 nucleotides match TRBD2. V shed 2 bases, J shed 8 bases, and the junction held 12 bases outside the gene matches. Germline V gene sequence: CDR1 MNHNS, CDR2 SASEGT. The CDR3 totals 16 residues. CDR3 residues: CASSEMGGSGNDEQFF. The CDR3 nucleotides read TGTGCCAGCAGTGAAATGGGTGGGAGCGGGAACGATGAGCAGTTCTTC.